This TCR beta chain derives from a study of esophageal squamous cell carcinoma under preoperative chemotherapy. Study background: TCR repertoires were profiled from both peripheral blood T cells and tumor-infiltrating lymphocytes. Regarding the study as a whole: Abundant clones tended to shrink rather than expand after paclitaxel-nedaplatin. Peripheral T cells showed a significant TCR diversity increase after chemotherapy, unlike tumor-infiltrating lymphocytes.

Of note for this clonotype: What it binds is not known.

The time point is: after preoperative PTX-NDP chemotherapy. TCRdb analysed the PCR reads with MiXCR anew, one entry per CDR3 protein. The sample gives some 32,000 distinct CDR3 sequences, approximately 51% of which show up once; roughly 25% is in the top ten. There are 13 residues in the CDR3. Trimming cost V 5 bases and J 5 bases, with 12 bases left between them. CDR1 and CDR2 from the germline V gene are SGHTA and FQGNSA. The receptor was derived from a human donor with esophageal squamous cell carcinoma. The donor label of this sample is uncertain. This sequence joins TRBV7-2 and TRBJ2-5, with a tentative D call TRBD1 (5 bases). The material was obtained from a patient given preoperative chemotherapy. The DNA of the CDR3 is TGTGCCAGCAGCGGACGGAAGGGGGAGACCCAGTACTTC. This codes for CASSGRKGETQYF. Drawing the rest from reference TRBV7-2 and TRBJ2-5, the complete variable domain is GAGVSQSPSNKVTEKGKDVELRCDPISGHTALYWYRQSLGQGLEFLIYFQGNSAPDKSGLPSDRFSAERTGGSVSTLTIQRTQQEDSAVYLCASSGRKGETQYFGPGTRLLVL.